The rows below give T cell receptor beta chains drawn from one sample of a study of OX40 agonist ivuxolimab in advanced cancers. Produced via immunoSEQ multiplex PCR; TCRdb's table is partial and in-frame only. The repertoire holds about 84,000 clones, 94% seen once, with 8% to 13% in the top ten. The sequencing used CD4+ or CD8+ T cells sorted from blood, collected in a trial of the OX40 agonist ivuxolimab. The receptors derive from an adult with an advanced solid tumor such as melanoma, head and neck, liver or kidney cancer. Each CDR3 is given with its conserved first and last residue. A D gene is named only where the DNA matches it firmly.

TRBV25-1	-	TRBJ2-7	TGTGCCAGCTATAGCGGCTACGAGCAGTACTTC	CASYSGYEQYF
TRBV4-3	TRBD2	TRBJ2-1	TGCGCCAGCAGCCTCTCAATTTTTGGGAGGGGTATGGGCTACAATGAGCAGTTCTTC	CASSLSIFGRGMGYNEQFF
TRBV6-5	-	TRBJ1-6	TGTGCCAGCAGTTATAGCGGGGATTCACCCCTCCACTTT	CASSYSGDSPLHF
TRBV19	TRBD2	TRBJ2-1	TGTGCCAGTAGACCGGGACTAGCGGGGAGAATCTCCTACAATGAGCAGTTCTTC	CASRPGLAGRISYNEQFF
TRBV2	TRBD2	TRBJ2-3	TGTGCCAGCACCCCATCGACTAGCCGTAGCACAGATACGCAGTATTTT	CASTPSTSRSTDTQYF
TRBV9	TRBD1	TRBJ1-3	TGTGCCAGCAGCGTAGGGGGAGGACAGGGGAATGGGAACACCATATATTTT	CASSVGGGQGNGNTIYF
TRBV7-8	TRBD2	TRBJ2-3	TGTGCCAGCAGCTTATGGGAGCGGGAGGGCCCCGCAGATACGCAGTATTTT	CASSLWEREGPADTQYF
TRBV7-3	-	TRBJ2-3	TGTGCCAGCAGCTCCATGGGAAACACAGATACGCAGTATTTT	CASSSMGNTDTQYF
TRBV4-3	-	TRBJ2-3	TGCGCCAGCAGCCAAGGCCCTCCGACCGGGGGCACAGATACGCAGTATTTT	CASSQGPPTGGTDTQYF
TRBV27	-	TRBJ1-5	TGTGCCAGCAGTTCCACAGCGCCGGGTGAGTTAGGCAATCAGCCCCAGCATTTT	CASSSTAPGELGNQPQHF
TRBV11-2	TRBD2	TRBJ2-1	TGTGCCAGCAGCTTAGGACTAGCGGGAGAGCAGTTCTTC	CASSLGLAGEQFF
TRBV7-6	TRBD1	TRBJ2-7	TGTGCCAGCAGCTTAGGGACAGGCTACGAGCAGTACTTC	CASSLGTGYEQYF
TRBV7-3	-	TRBJ2-5	TGTGCCAGCAGCTTATCGGCTGGGGTTCAAGAGACCCAGTACTTC	CASSLSAGVQETQYF
TRBV28	-	TRBJ2-7	TGTGCCAGCAGTCGGACAAACTACGAGCAGTACTTC	CASSRTNYEQYF
TRBV28	TRBD1	TRBJ2-3	TGTGCCAGCAGTCCTTGGCCGGGACAGGGCAGCGCGGTTACGCAGTATTTT	CASSPWPGQGSAVTQYF
TRBV6-6	TRBD1	TRBJ1-2	TGTGCCAGCAGTTCCCGGACAGGGTCCAACTATGGCTACACCTTC	CASSSRTGSNYGYTF
TRBV11-3	-	TRBJ2-5	TGTGCCAGCAGCCCCCGGCTCCAAGAGACCCAGTACTTC	CASSPRLQETQYF
TRBV7-8	-	TRBJ2-3	TGTGCCAGCAGCTTAATGGGCACAGATACGCAGTATTTT	CASSLMGTDTQYF
TRBV9	-	TRBJ2-7	TGTGCCAGCAGCGGTGGTGGGTCCTACGAGCAGTACTTC	CASSGGGSYEQYF
TRBV13	TRBD2	TRBJ2-1	TGTGCCAGCAACGCCCCCGGGACTAGCGACCATGAGCAGTTCTTC	CASNAPGTSDHEQFF
TRBV5-4	-	TRBJ2-3	TGTGCCAGCAGCTTGGCCGCAGATACGCAGTATTTT	CASSLAADTQYF
TRBV2	TRBD2	TRBJ2-7	TGTGCCAGCCGTCGGACTAGCGGGAACCACGAGCAGTACTTC	CASRRTSGNHEQYF